This T cell receptor beta chain originates from a study of blood T cell repertoires in COVID-19. Germline V gene data show CDR1 as GTSNPN and CDR2 as SVGIG (reference sequence). There are 14 residues in the CDR3. Trimming shortened V by 1 base and J by 0 bases, and 7 bases separated the two germline ends. Sequencing used immunoSEQ multiplex PCR; TCRdb keeps in-frame clones, though not all of them. The sample holds some 110,000 clones; less than 90% are singletons and the top ten take nearly 4%. Sequenced material: PBMCs or T cells enriched from blood (not recorded which). This chain links TRBV30 with TRBJ1-5; D remains ambiguous. The sequence was collected from a young woman who had recovered from COVID-19. In DNA form, the CDR3 reads TGTGCCTGGAGTGAACAATATAGCAATCAGCCCCAGCATTTT. Its protein product is CAWSEQYSNQPQHF.